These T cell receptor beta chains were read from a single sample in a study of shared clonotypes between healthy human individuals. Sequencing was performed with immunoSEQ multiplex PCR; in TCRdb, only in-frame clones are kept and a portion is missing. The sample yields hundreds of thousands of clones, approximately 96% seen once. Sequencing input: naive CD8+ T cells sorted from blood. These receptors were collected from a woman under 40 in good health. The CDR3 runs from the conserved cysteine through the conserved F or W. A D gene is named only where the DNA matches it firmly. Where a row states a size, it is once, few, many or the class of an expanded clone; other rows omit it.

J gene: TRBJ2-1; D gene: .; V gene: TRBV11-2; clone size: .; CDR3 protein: CASSLSSREQFF; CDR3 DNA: TGTGCCAGCAGCTTAAGTTCGCGGGAGCAGTTCTTC
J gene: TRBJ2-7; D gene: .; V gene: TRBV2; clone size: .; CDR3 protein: CATAPRSYDEQYF; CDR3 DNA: TGTGCCACCGCCCCCCGATCCTACGATGAGCAGTACTTC
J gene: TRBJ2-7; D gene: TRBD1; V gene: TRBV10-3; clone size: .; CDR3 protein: CAIGQDEQYF; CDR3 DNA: TGTGCCATCGGACAGGACGAGCAGTACTTC
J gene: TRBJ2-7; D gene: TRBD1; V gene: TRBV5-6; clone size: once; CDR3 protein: CASSWGTAYEQYF; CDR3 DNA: TGTGCCAGCAGCTGGGGGACAGCCTACGAGCAGTACTTC
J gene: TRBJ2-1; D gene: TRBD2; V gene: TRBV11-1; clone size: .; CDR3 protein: CASSFTSGRLGSYNEQFF; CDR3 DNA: TGTGCCAGCAGCTTCACTAGCGGGAGGTTGGGGTCCTACAATGAGCAGTTCTTC
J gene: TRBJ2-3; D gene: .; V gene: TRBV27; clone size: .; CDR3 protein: CASSLLSFRGDTQYF; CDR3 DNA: TGTGCCAGCAGTTTACTGTCGTTCCGGGGAGATACGCAGTATTTT
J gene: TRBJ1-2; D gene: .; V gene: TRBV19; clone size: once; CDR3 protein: CASSKSFYSDRFSGYTF; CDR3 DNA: TGTGCCAGTAGTAAGAGTTTTTACAGCGATAGGTTCTCTGGCTACACCTTC
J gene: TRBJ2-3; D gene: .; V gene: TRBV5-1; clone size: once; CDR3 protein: CASSSGVILTDTQYF; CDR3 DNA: TGCGCCAGCAGTTCAGGGGTTATCCTCACAGATACGCAGTATTTT
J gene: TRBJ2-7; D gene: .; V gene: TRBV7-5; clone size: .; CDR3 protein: CVRSLARTRPYEQYF; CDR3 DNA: TGTGTCAGAAGCTTAGCTAGGACTCGGCCCTACGAGCAGTACTTC
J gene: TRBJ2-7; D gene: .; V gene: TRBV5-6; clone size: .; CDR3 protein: CASSLAWRVTYEQYF; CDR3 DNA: TGTGCCAGCAGCTTGGCCTGGCGGGTGACCTACGAGCAGTACTTC
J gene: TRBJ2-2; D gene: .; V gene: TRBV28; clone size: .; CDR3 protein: CASSAINTGELFF; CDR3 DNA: TGTGCCAGCAGCGCGATAAATACCGGGGAGCTGTTTTTT
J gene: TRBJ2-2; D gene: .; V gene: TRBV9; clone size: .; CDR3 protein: CASSVVAENTGELFF; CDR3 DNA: TGTGCCAGCAGCGTAGTGGCAGAAAACACCGGGGAGCTGTTTTTT
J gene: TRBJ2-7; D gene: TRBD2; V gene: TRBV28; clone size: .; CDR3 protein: CASSLLAGGFGGEQYF; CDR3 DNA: TGTGCCAGCAGTTTACTAGCGGGAGGGTTCGGCGGCGAGCAGTACTTC
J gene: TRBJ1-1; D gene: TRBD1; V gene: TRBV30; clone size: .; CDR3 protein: CAWSVRDRGRGNTEAFF; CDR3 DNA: TGTGCCTGGAGTGTACGGGACAGGGGTCGGGGAAACACTGAAGCTTTCTTT
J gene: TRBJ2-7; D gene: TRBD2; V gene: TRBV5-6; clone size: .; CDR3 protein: CASSLASGYEQYF; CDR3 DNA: TGTGCCAGCAGCTTGGCTAGCGGGTACGAGCAGTACTTC
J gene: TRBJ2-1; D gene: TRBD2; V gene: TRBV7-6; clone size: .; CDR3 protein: CASSDLAGLNNEQFF; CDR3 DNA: TGTGCCAGCAGCGATCTAGCGGGACTGAACAATGAGCAGTTCTTC
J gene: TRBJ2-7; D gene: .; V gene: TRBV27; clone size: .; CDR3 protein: CASSLGPTYEQYF; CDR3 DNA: TGTGCCAGCAGTTTGGGACCGACCTACGAGCAGTACTTC
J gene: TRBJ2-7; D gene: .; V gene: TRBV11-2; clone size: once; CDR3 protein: CASSLTSYEQYF; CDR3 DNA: TGTGCCAGCAGCCTGACATCGTACGAGCAGTACTTC
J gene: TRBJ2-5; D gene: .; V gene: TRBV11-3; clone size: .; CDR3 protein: CASSLGGWETQYF; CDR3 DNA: TGTGCCAGCAGCTTAGGAGGTTGGGAGACCCAGTACTTC
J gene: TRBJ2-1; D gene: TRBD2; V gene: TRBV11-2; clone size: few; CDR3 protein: CASSEEGGLASNEQFF; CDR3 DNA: TGTGCCAGCAGCGAAGAGGGAGGACTAGCTAGCAATGAGCAGTTCTTC
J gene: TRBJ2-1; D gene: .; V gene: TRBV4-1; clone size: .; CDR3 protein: CASTMFDGDNEQFF; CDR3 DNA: TGCGCCAGCACCATGTTCGACGGAGATAATGAGCAGTTCTTC
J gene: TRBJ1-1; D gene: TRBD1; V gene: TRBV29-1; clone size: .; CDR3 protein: CSVEARQGGYTEAFF; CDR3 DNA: TGCAGCGTTGAAGCCCGACAGGGGGGTTACACTGAAGCTTTCTTT
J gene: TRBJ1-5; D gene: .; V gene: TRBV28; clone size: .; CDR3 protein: CASSDTGRNQPQHF; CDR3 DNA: TGTGCCAGCAGCGACACAGGGAGGAATCAGCCCCAGCATTTT
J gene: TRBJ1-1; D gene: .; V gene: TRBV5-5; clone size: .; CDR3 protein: CASSLGERTEAFF; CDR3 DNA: TGTGCCAGCAGCTTGGGTGAGCGCACTGAAGCTTTCTTT
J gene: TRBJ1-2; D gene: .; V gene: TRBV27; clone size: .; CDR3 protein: CASSSSPLYSDYGYTF; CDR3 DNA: TGTGCCAGCAGTTCATCCCCTCTTTACAGCGACTATGGCTACACCTTC
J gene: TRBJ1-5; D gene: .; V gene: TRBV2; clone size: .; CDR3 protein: CASRGLEGGNNQPQHF; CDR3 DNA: TGTGCCAGCAGGGGACTAGAGGGGGGTAACAATCAGCCCCAGCATTTT
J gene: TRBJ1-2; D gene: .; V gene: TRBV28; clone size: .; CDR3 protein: CASSTRQSYGYTF; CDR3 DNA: TGTGCCAGCAGTACTCGACAGTCTTATGGCTACACCTTC
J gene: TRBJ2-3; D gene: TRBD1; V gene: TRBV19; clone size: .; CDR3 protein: CASSINRGTTDTQYF; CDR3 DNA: TGTGCCAGTAGTATTAACAGGGGGACCACAGATACGCAGTATTTT
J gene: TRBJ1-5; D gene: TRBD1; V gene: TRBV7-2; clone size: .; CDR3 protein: CASSLGLGTGINQPQHF; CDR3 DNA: TGTGCCAGCAGCTTAGGGTTAGGGACAGGCATCAATCAGCCCCAGCATTTT
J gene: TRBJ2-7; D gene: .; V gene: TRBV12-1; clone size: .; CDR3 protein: CASSISAESSYEQYF; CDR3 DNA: TGTGCCAGCAGCATTAGCGCTGAGAGCTCCTACGAGCAGTACTTC
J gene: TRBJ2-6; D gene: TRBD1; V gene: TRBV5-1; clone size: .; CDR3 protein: CASSFGDREFGANVLTF; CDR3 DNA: TGCGCCAGCAGCTTTGGGGACAGGGAATTTGGGGCCAACGTCCTGACTTTC
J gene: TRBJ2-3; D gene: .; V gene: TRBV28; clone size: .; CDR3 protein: CASSLDPPDTQYF; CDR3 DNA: TGTGCCAGCAGTTTAGACCCCCCAGATACGCAGTATTTT
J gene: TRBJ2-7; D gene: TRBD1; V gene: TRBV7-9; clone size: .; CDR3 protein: CASSKPGQGPYEQYF; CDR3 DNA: TGTGCCAGCAGCAAACCAGGACAGGGCCCCTACGAGCAGTACTTC
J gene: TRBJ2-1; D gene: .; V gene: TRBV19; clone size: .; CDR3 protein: CASSLVAVEYNEQFF; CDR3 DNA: TGTGCCAGTAGTCTCGTAGCGGTCGAATACAATGAGCAGTTCTTC
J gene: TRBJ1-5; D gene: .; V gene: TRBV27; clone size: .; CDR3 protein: CASSLQGIEHQPQHF; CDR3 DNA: TGTGCCAGCAGTTTACAGGGGATCGAGCATCAGCCCCAGCATTTT
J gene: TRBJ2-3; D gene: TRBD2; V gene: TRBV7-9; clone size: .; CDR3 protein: CASSLGRASGRKNTQYF; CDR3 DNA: TGTGCCAGCAGCTTAGGTCGGGCTAGCGGGAGAAAAAACACGCAGTATTTT
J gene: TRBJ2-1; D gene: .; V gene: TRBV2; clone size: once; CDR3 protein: CASSSTDINSYNEQFF; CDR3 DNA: TGTGCCAGCAGTTCCACCGACATTAACTCCTACAATGAGCAGTTCTTC
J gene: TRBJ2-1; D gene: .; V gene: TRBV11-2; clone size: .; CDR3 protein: CASSPVSEQFF; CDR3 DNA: TGTGCCAGCAGCCCGGTCTCCGAGCAGTTCTTC
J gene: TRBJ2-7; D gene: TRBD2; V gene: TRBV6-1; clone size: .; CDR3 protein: CASSEVAGGNYEQYF; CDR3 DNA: TGTGCCAGCAGTGAAGTGGCGGGAGGAAACTACGAGCAGTACTTC
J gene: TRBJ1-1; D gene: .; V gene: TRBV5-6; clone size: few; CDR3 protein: CASSLTKVGTEAFF; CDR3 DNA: TGTGCCAGCAGCCTAACCAAGGTGGGGACTGAAGCTTTCTTT